This entry lists 8 T cell receptor beta chains sequenced from one sample in a study of T cells in Graves' hyperthyroidism and ophthalmopathy. The investigators amplified TCR beta CDR3 regions from RNA transcripts. During a first-round RT-PCR of the TCR CDR3, the HTBI primer set was used. TCRdb analysed the multiplex PCR reads with MiXCR anew, one entry per CDR3 protein. The table shows roughly 280,000 distinct CDR3 sequences, with approximately 21% occurring only once. Sequencing input: blood. The receptors were sampled from a man aged 30 to 39 with Graves' ophthalmopathy.

V is TRBV7-2 and J is TRBJ2-4; D may correspond to TRBD1 or TRBD2 (5 bases each). Germline loops: CDR1 SGHTA, CDR2 FQGNSA. The CDR3 sequence is 12 residues long. Trimming took 3 bases from V and 7 from J, leaving 7 bases between them. The CDR3 DNA is TGTGCCAGCAGCTTGGGACGGAACATTCAGTACTTC. Amino acids: CASSLGRNIQYF.

The chain combines TRBV29-1 with TRBJ2-7; D not certain. Trimming took 4 bases from V and 3 from J, leaving 16 bases between them. The CDR3 sequence is 14 residues long. CDR1 is SQVTM and CDR2 is ANQGSEA in the germline V gene. The DNA of the CDR3 is TGCAGCGTTGTAGACCCCCTTGAGGTCTACGAGCAGTACTTC. Protein product: CSVVDPLEVYEQYF.

The table lists this clonotype with a few counts. The chain is built from TRBV20-1 and TRBJ1-1; weak D call: TRBD1 (5 bases). V lost 3 bases and J 11 bases, leaving 16 bases between the germline ends. The CDR3 is made up of 12 amino acids. The germline gives CDR1 DFQATT, CDR2 SNEGSKA (reference sequence). This chain's CDR3 is CSASPTQDKAFF. Here the CDR3 DNA reads TGCAGTGCTAGCCCAACACAGGACAAGGCTTTCTTT.

Ten or more counts support this clonotype. This chain connects TRBV5-1 to TRBJ2-7, with a tentative D call TRBD1 (5 bases). Germline loops: CDR1 SGHRS, CDR2 YFSETQ. This CDR3 has 13 residues. V lost 0 bases to trimming and J lost 1 base, with 5 bases between them. Here the CDR3 DNA reads TGCGCCAGCAGCTTGGGACAGTCCTACGAGCAGTACTTC. Translating gives CASSLGQSYEQYF.

V usage is TRBV29-1 and J usage is TRBJ2-7; no definite D call. The V end lost 5 bases, the J end lost 0 bases, and 14 bases lay between the germline ends. Germline V CDR1 and CDR2: SQVTM, ANQGSEA. The CDR3 runs 14 residues. CDR3 protein: CSVRRNDGSYEQYF. The CDR3 bases are TGCAGCGTTCGTAGGAACGACGGCTCCTACGAGCAGTACTTC.

This clonotype was picked up a small number of times. V usage is TRBV30 and J usage is TRBJ1-2; D gene ambiguous. Germline values: CDR1 GTSNPN, CDR2 SVGIG (reference sequence). This CDR3 is 13 amino acids long. The germline V and J ends were trimmed by 2 bases and 6 bases, with 13 bases remaining between them. The CDR3 DNA is TGTGCCTGGAGTCACAGTCAGACGGATGGCTACACCTTC. Protein: CAWSHSQTDGYTF.

This clonotype was seen more than once but under ten times. In DNA, the CDR3 is TGCGCCAGCAGCATCCTCGGGACTAGCGGGGGCACCGGGGAGCTGTTTTTT. Translating it yields CASSILGTSGGTGELFF. The rearrangement links TRBV5-1 to TRBJ2-2; 14 bases are shared with TRBD2. The length of the CDR3 is 17 residues. With V trimmed by 4 bases and J by 4 bases, 6 bases remained unmatched. CDR1 and CDR2 (germline): SGHRS, YFSETQ.

This clonotype was counted ten times or more. The V and J genes are TRBV20-1 and TRBJ1-2; 8 bases are a match to TRBD1. This CDR3 is 12 amino acids long. V was pared by 3 bases and J by 4 bases, with 1 base of the junction left unmatched. Germline-derived CDR1 and CDR2 are DFQATT and SNEGSKA (reference sequence). The CDR3 loop is CSARTGAYGYTF. The CDR3 DNA reads TGCAGTGCTAGGACAGGGGCCTATGGCTACACCTTC.